This T cell receptor (beta chain) is drawn from a study of blood T cell repertoires in COVID-19. On the study more broadly: Specimens from acute and convalescent COVID-19 originated in the United States, Italy and Spain. Nucleic acid was either cDNA or gDNA, and it came from T cells, B-cell-depleted T cells, or PBMCs.

Germline CDR1 reads MNHNS; CDR2 reads SASEGT. CDR3 length equals 18 residues. Trimming cost V 1 base and J 6 bases; bases outside gene matches: 10. TCRdb keeps only in-frame clones here, not all; method: immunoSEQ multiplex PCR. Here the sample spans about 100,000 clones, 84% being singletons. The specimen was peripheral blood. The V gene is TRBV6-1, the J gene TRBJ1-6; 9 bases are a match to TRBD1. The TCR originated in a woman aged 60-70 years with acute or convalescent COVID-19. CDR3 in DNA: TGTGCCAGCAGTGAAGGGGGAAGGGGACAGGGAGTTAATTCACCCCTCCACTTT. This gives the protein CASSEGGRGQGVNSPLHF.